The present TCR beta chain was sequenced within a study of T cell responses to AZD1222 COVID-19 vaccine. Using immunoSEQ multiplex PCR, the repertoire was profiled, and TCRdb retains in-frame clones only, with some absent. This table holds roughly 130,000 clones, approximately 90% found once. Overall study findings and caveats: White British donors predominated, females outnumbered males, and clonal diversity was possibly underestimated. Only a handful of people who got AZD1222 tested seropositive at baseline.

V was shortened by 0 bases and J by 0 bases, with 14 bases between the two germline ends. CDR1 is MNHEY, CDR2 SVGEGT, per germline. The CDR3 has 18 amino acids. Only a few counts were recorded for this clone. Its antigen is currently unknown. The sample here was peripheral blood, taken on day 0 of AZD1222 vaccination. The genes are TRBV6-2 or TRBV6-3 and TRBJ2-2; D is perhaps TRBD1 or TRBD2 (7 bases each). This receptor was identified in an adult in good health. Here the CDR3 reads CASSYSSGDSANTGELFF. The CDR3 coding sequence is TGTGCCAGCAGTTACTCGAGCGGGGACAGCGCGAACACCGGGGAGCTGTTTTTT.